Listed below are T cell receptor beta chains from one sample, sequenced in a study of blood T cells in healthy people across ages. One entry per CDR3 protein, called by TCRdb with MiXCR from the 5' RACE reads. Among hundreds of thousands of distinct CDR3 sequences listed, around a fifth were seen once. The material sequenced was blood. These receptors all come from an older man in good health. Both conserved end residues are part of each CDR3. D genes are given only for firm matches. Clone size is stated in some rows and not others, as once, few, many or a class when expanded.

d_call,clone_size,v_call,j_call,cdr3_nt,cdr3_aa
TRBD2,.,TRBV29-1,TRBJ2-1,TGCAGCGTTGACCCGGGACTAGCGTACAATCAGCAGTTCTTC,CSVDPGLAYNQQFF
TRBD1,many,TRBV6-5,TRBJ2-1,TGTGCCAGCAGTTATACATATCCGGGACAGGGGTATGAGCAGTTCTTC,CASSYTYPGQGYEQFF
TRBD1,many,TRBV20-1,TRBJ1-2,TGCAGCGGGACAGGGAGCGGTGGCTACACCTTC,CSGTGSGGYTF
TRBD1,.,TRBV6-5,TRBJ1-2,TGTGCCAGCAGTAGGACAGGGTTTGGCTATGGCTACACCTTC,CASSRTGFGYGYTF
TRBD1,.,TRBV28,TRBJ1-5,TGTGCCAGCACCATTCCGGGACAGAATCAGCCCCAGCATTTT,CASTIPGQNQPQHF
.,few,TRBV20-1,TRBJ1-4,TGCAGTGCTAGAGATAACCGGGGGGGGACTAATGAAAAACTGTTTTTT,CSARDNRGGTNEKLFF
.,few,TRBV6-2/TRBV6-3,TRBJ2-3,TGTGCCCCCGGTGGGGGCGGCACAGATACGCAGTATTTT,CAPGGGGTDTQYF
.,.,TRBV28,TRBJ2-7,TGTGCCAGCAGTTTAGGACAGACCTACTCCTGCGAGCAGTACTTC,CASSLGQTYSCEQYF
.,few,TRBV4-1,TRBJ1-5,TGCGCCAGCAGCCAAGATTCTGGCAATCAGCCCCAGCATTTT,CASSQDSGNQPQHF
TRBD2,many,TRBV3-1,TRBJ2-3,TGTGCCAGCAGCCAAGATTTTGGGAGCGGGAGCCTCACAGATACGCAGTATTTT,CASSQDFGSGSLTDTQYF
.,few,TRBV19,TRBJ1-4,TGTGCCAGTAGTATGGGACCGATAAATGAAAAACTGTTTTTT,CASSMGPINEKLFF
TRBD2,.,TRBV4-1,TRBJ2-3,TGCGCCAGCAGCCAAGAGCCCGCGGGGGGTGGAACGCAGTATTTT,CASSQEPAGGGTQYF
.,few,TRBV6-6,TRBJ1-3,TGTGCCACCAAAAACGGGGTCATGTCTGGAAACACCATATATTTT,CATKNGVMSGNTIYF
TRBD1,few,TRBV13,TRBJ1-3,TGTGCCAGCAGCTTAAGAGTGGAGAACAGGGGATCGGGAAACACCATATATTTT,CASSLRVENRGSGNTIYF
.,once,TRBV20-1,TRBJ2-5,TGCAGTGCAGTCCCCGTTACGGGAGTGCTAGAGACCCAGTACTTC,CSAVPVTGVLETQYF
.,.,TRBV6-1,TRBJ1-1,TGTGCCAGCAGTGTTTTTTCCGACCTAGCTTTCTTT,CASSVFSDLAFF
.,.,TRBV12-3/TRBV12-4,TRBJ1-1,TGTGCCAGCAGTAAAATGGGCCTCCCTACCATGAACACTGAAGCTTTCTTT,CASSKMGLPTMNTEAFF
.,few,TRBV19,TRBJ2-1,TGTGCCAGTAACCCCCCAGGGTACCACAATGAGCAGTTCTTC,CASNPPGYHNEQFF
.,.,TRBV28,TRBJ2-7,TGTGCCAGCAGTTTCCATTTGGCAAGCCTATCCTACGAGCAGTACTTC,CASSFHLASLSYEQYF
.,few,TRBV5-1,TRBJ2-5,TGCGCCAGCAGCCCGGACCGGAGACAAGAGACCCAGTACTTC,CASSPDRRQETQYF
TRBD2,.,TRBV5-5,TRBJ2-2,TGTGCCAGCAGCTTGAGGACTAGCGGGCGGAACACCGGGGAGCTGTTTTTT,CASSLRTSGRNTGELFF
.,few,TRBV12-3/TRBV12-4,TRBJ1-4,TGTGCCAGCAGTTCCGGGACATCTTTGCGGAAACTGTTTTTT,CASSSGTSLRKLFF
.,few,TRBV7-9,TRBJ2-4,TGTGCCAGCAGCTTAGGGCAGGGCGGGTTGGGCAAAAACATTCAGTACTTC,CASSLGQGGLGKNIQYF
.,.,TRBV5-1,TRBJ2-1,TGTGCCAGCAGCTTTTCTACAGGCTCCTACAATGAGCAGTTCTTC,CASSFSTGSYNEQFF
TRBD2,few,TRBV5-1,TRBJ2-1,TGCGCCAGCAGCTCGACTAGCGGGGGGGCCCTCTCCTACAATGAGCAGTTCTTC,CASSSTSGGALSYNEQFF
.,many,TRBV10-3,TRBJ1-1,TGTGCCATCAGTGATATAATCGACCCAATCCACATTGAAGCTTTCTTT,CAISDIIDPIHIEAFF
.,few,TRBV5-6,TRBJ2-5,TGTGCCAGCAGCTCGCAGCGCACCAACCAAGAGACCCAGTACTTC,CASSSQRTNQETQYF
TRBD2,.,TRBV28,TRBJ2-3,TGTGCCAGCAGACCCCCGGGGGGGACGTATACGCAGTATTTT,CASRPPGGTYTQYF
.,.,TRBV24-1,TRBJ1-5,TGTGCCACCAGTGACAGGGGTGATCAGCCCCAGCATTTT,CATSDRGDQPQHF
TRBD1,.,TRBV6-1,TRBJ1-2,TGTGCCAGCAGATTACAGGGGTCCTCGATCTACACCTTC,CASRLQGSSIYTF
TRBD2,.,TRBV9,TRBJ2-1,TGTGCCAGCAGCGTAGCTGGGACTAGCCCCAATGAGCAGTTCTTC,CASSVAGTSPNEQFF
TRBD1,few,TRBV20-1,TRBJ2-1,TGCAGTGCTAGAGGACAGGGGAGCAATGAGCAGTTCTTC,CSARGQGSNEQFF
TRBD1,.,TRBV19,TRBJ2-5,TGTGCCAGTAGTATTTGGGGACAGCAAGAGACCCAGTACTTC,CASSIWGQQETQYF
.,.,TRBV2,TRBJ2-5,TGTGCCAGCAGTGAAAACGGGCTGTACCAAGAGACCCAGTACTTC,CASSENGLYQETQYF
.,few,TRBV12-3/TRBV12-4,TRBJ2-4,TGTGCCAGCAGTTTATTTAAGAACATTCAGTACTTC,CASSLFKNIQYF
.,.,TRBV15,TRBJ1-1,TGTGCCACCACTCAGGGACTTTACACTGAAGCTTTCTTT,CATTQGLYTEAFF
.,few,TRBV12-3/TRBV12-4,TRBJ1-1,TGTGCCAGCAGCACCGGGCGGATGAACACTGAAGCTTTCTTT,CASSTGRMNTEAFF
.,few,TRBV14,TRBJ2-7,TGTGCCAGCAGCCAAACTGGGCGGGAGCAGTACTTC,CASSQTGREQYF
TRBD1,.,TRBV5-1,TRBJ2-1,TGCGCCAGCAGCTTGGGGGGACAGCGATACAATGAGCAGTTCTTC,CASSLGGQRYNEQFF
.,.,TRBV10-3,TRBJ2-3,TGTGCCATCAGTGAGACAGGGGATACGCAGTATTTT,CAISETGDTQYF
.,few,TRBV29-1,TRBJ1-4,TGCAGCGTTGTGGTGTGGCCTAATGAAAAACTGTTTTTT,CSVVVWPNEKLFF
TRBD2,few,TRBV3-1,TRBJ2-7,TGTGCCAGCAGCCGAGCCCTAGCGGCTACCTCCTACGAGCAGTACTTC,CASSRALAATSYEQYF
TRBD1,.,TRBV18,TRBJ1-5,TGTGCCAGCTCATGGACAGGGTCGAGCAATCAGCCCCAGCATTTT,CASSWTGSSNQPQHF
.,.,TRBV12-3/TRBV12-4,TRBJ2-3,TGTGCCAGCAGGTCGTCAGATGGAAGCTGGGGGGTCGCAGATACGCAGTATTTT,CASRSSDGSWGVADTQYF
.,.,TRBV7-7,TRBJ1-5,TGTGCCAGCAGCTCGCAGGGGAGAGGACAGCCCCAGCATTTT,CASSSQGRGQPQHF
TRBD1,once,TRBV10-3,TRBJ2-1,TGTGCCACGGGACAGGTGAATGAGCAGTTCTTC,CATGQVNEQFF
.,.,TRBV5-1,TRBJ2-5,TGCGCCAGCAGCTTGGGCAGGTCGGAGACCCAGTACTTC,CASSLGRSETQYF